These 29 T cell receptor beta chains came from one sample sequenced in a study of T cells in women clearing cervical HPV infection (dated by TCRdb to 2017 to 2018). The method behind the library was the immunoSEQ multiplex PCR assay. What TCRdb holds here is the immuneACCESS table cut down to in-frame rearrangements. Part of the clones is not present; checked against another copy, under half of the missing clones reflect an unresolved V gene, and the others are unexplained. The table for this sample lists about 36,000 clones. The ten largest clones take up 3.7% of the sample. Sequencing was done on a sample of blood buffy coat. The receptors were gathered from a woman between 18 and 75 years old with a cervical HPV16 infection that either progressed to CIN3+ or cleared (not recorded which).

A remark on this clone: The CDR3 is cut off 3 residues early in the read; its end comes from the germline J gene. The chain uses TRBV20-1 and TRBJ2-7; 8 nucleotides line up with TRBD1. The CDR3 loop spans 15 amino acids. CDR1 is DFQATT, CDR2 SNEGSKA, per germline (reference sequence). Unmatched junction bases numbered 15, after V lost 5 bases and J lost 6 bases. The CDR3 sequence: CSALSGQGQLGEQYF. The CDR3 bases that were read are TGCAGTGCTCTATCCGGACAGGGTCAACTGGGCGAG.

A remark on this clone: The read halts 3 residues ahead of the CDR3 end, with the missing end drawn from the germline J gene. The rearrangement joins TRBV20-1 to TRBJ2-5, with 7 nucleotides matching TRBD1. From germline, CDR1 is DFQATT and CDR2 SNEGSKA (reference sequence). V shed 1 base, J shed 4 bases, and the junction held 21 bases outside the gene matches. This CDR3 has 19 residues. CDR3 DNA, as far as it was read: TGCAGTGCTAGAGGAAGGCGGAGAGGATACAGGGGCTCCGGAGAGACC. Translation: CSARGRRRGYRGSGET. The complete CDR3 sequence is CSARGRRRGYRGSGETQYF.

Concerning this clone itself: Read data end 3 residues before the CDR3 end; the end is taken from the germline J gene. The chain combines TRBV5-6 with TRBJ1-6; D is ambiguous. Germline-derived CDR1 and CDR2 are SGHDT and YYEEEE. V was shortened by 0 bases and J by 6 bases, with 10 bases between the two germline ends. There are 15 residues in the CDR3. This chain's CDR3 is CASSLVVAGNSPLHF. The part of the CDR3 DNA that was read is TGTGCCAGCAGCTTGGTGGTGGCAGGTAATTCACCC.

The CDR3 bases that were read are TGCAGTGCTAGGGTAGCGGGAGTGGGGGCCAAAAACATT. Protein: CSARVAGVGAKNI. The entire CDR3 reads CSARVAGVGAKNIQYF. The chain employs TRBV20-1 and TRBJ2-4; 9 positions match TRBD2. The read gets to within 3 residues of the CDR3 end, and the germline J gene fills in the rest. With 3 bases clipped from V and 1 base from J, the junction kept 7 bases outside the gene matches. The CDR3 spans 16 residues. CDR1 DFQATT and CDR2 SNEGSKA come from the germline V gene (reference sequence).

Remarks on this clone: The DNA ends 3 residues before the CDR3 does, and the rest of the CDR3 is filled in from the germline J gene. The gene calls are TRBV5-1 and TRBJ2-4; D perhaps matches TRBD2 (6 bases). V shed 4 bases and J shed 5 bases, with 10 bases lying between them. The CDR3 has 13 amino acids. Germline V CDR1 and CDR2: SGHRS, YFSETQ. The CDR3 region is CASSPGLENIQYF. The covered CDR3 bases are TGCGCCAGCAGCCCGGGACTGGAAAACATT.

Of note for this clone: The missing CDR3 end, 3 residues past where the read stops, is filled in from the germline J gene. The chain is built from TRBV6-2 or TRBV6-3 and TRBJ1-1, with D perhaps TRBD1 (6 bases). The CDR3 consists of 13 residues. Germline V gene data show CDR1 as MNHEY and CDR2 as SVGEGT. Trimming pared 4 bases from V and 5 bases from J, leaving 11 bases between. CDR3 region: CASSLYRETEAFF. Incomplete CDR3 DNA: TGTGCCAGCAGTTTGTACAGGGAGACTGAA.

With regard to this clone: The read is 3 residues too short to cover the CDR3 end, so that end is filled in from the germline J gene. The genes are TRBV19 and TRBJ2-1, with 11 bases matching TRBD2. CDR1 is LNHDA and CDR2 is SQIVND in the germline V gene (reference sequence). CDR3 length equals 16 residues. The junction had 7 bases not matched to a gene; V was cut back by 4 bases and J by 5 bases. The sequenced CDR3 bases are TGTGCCAGTAGTACCCGGACTAGCGGGTCTAACAATGAG. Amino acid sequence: CASSTRTSGSNNE. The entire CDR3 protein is CASSTRTSGSNNEQFF.

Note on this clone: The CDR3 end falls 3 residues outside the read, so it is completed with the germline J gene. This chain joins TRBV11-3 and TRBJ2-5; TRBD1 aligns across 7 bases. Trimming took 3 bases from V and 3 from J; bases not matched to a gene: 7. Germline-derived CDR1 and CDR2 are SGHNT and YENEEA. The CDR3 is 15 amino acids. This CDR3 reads CASSFRQGIEETQYF. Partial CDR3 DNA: TGTGCCAGCAGCTTCCGACAGGGAATTGAAGAGACC.

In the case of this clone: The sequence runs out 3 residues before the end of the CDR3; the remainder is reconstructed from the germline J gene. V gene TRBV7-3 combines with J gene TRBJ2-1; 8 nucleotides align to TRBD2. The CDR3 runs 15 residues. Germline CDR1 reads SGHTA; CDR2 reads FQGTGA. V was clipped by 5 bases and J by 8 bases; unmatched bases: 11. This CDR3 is CASSPGGAAWDEQFF. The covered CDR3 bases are TGTGCCAGCAGCCCCGGGGGGGCAGCTTGGGATGAG.

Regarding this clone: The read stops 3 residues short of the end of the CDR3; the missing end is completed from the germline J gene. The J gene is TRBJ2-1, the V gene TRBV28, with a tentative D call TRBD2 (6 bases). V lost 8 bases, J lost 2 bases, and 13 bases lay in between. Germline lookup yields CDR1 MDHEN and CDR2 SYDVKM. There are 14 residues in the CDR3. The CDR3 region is CASSRRVPYNEQFF. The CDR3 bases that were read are TGTGCCAGCTCAAGGAGGGTCCCCTACAATGAG.

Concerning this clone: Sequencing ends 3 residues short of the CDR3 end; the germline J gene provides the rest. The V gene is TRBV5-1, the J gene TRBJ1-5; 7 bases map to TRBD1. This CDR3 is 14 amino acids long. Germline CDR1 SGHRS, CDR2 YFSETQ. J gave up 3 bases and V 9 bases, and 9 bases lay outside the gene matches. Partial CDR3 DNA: TGCGCCACCTGGGACAGCGTATTCAATCAGCCC. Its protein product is CATWDSVFNQP. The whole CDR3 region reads CATWDSVFNQPQHF.

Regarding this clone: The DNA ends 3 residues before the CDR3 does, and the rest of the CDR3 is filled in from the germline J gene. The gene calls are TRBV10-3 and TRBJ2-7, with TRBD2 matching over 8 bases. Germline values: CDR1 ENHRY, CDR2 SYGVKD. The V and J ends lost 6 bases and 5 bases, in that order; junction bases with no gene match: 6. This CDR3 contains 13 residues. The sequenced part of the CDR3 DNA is TGTGCCATCAGGAGAGCGGGAGTGGACGAG. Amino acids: CAIRRAGVDE. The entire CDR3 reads CAIRRAGVDEQYF.

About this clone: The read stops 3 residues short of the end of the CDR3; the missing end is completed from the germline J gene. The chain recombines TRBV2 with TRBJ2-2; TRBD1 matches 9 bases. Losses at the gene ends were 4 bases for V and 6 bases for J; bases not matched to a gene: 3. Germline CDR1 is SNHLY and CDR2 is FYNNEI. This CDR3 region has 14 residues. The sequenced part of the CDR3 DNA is TGTGCCAGCAGTGCTAGACAGGGGGCCGGGGAG. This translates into CASSARQGAGE. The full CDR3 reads CASSARQGAGELFF.

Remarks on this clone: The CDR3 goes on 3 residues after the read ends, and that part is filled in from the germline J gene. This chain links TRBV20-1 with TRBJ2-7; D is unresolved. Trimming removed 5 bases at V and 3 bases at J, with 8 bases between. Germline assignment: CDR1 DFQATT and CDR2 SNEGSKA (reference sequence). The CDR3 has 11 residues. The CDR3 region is CSASYSYEQYF. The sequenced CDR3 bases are TGCAGTGCTTCTTACAGCTACGAG.

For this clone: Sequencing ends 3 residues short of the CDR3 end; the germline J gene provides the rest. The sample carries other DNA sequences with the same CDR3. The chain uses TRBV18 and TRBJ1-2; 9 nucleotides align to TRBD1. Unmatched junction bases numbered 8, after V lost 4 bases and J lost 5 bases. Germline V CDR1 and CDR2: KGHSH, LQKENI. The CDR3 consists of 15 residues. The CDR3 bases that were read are TGTGCCAGCTCACTCTCCGGGACAGGGAATTATGGC. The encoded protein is CASSLSGTGNYG. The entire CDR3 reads CASSLSGTGNYGYTF. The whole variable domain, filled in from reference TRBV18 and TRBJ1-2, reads NAGVMQNPRHLVRRRGQEARLRCSPMKGHSHVYWYRQLPEEGLKFMVYLQKENIIDESGMPKERFSAEFPKEGPSILRIQQVVRGDSAAYFCASSLSGTGNYGYTFGSGTRLTVV.

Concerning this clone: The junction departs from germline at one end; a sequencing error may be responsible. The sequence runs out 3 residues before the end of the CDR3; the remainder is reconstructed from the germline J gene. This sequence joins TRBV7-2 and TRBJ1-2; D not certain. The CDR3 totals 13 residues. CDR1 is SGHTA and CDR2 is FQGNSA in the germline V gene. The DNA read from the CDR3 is TGTGCCAGCGGCTTTTTCGGGAACTATGGC. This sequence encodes CASGFFGNYG. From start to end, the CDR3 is CASGFFGNYGYTF.

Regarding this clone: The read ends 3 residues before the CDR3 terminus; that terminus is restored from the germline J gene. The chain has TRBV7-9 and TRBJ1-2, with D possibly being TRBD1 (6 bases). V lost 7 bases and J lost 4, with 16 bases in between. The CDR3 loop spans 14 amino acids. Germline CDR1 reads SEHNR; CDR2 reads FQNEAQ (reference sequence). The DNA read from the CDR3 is TGTGCCAGCACCATGGGGGCACAGCCCTATGGC. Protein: CASTMGAQPYG. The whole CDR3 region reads CASTMGAQPYGYTF.

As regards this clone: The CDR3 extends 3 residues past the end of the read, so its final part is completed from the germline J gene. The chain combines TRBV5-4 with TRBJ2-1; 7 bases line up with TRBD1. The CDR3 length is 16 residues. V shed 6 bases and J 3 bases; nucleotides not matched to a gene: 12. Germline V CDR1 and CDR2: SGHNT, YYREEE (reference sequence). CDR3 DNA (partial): TGTGCCAGCATGAAGGGGGCTATCGGCCTCTACAATGAG. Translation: CASMKGAIGLYNE. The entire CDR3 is CASMKGAIGLYNEQFF.

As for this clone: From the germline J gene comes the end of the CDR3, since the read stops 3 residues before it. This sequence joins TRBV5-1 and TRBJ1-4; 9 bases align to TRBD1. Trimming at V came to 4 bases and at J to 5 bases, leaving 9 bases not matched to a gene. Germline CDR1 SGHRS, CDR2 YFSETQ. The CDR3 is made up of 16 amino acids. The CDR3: CASSQPGQGRNEKLFF. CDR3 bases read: TGCGCCAGCAGCCAACCGGGACAGGGTAGGAATGAAAAA.

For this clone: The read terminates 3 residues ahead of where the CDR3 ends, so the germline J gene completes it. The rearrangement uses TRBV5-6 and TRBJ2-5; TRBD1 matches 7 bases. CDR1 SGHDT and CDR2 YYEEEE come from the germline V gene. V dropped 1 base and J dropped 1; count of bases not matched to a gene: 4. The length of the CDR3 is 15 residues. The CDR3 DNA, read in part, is TGTGCCAGCAGCTTGAAGTGGGACAGCCAAGAGACC. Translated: CASSLKWDSQET. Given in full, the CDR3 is CASSLKWDSQETQYF.

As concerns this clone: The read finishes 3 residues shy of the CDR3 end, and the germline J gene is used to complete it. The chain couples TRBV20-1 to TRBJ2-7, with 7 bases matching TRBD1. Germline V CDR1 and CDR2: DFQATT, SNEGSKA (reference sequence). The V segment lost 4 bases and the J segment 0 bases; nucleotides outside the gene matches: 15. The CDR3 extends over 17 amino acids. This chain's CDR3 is CSAIRDRSFEHSYEQYF. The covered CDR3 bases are TGCAGTGCTATCCGGGACAGAAGTTTTGAGCACTCCTACGAG.

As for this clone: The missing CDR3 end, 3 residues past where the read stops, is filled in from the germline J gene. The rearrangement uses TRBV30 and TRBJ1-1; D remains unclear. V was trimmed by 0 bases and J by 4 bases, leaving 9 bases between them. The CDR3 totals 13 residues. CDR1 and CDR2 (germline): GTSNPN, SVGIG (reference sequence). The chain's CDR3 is CAWSVLGGTEAFF. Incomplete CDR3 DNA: TGTGCCTGGAGTGTACTAGGTGGCACTGAA.

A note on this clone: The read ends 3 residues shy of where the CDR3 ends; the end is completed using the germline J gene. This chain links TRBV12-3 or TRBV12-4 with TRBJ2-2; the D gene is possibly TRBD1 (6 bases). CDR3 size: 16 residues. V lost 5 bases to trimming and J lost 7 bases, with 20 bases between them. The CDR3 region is CASSPGTRSSNGELFF. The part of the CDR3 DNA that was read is TGTGCCAGCAGTCCCGGGACACGGTCGAGTAACGGGGAG.

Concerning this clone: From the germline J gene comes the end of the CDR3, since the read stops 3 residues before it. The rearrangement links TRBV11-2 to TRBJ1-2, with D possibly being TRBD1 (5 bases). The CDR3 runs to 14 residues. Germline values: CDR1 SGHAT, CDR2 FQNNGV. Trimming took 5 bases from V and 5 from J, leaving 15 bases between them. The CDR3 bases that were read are TGTGCCAGCAGCCGGGGGGGGAAACTATATGGC. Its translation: CASSRGGKLYG. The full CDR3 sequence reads CASSRGGKLYGYTF.

The sequenced CDR3 bases are TGTGCCACCAGCAGGGGCGTCGGAGATACG. As protein: CATSRGVGDT. The entire CDR3 is CATSRGVGDTQYF. This chain uses TRBV15 with TRBJ2-3; D remains ambiguous. Read coverage stops 3 residues before the CDR3 terminus; the germline J gene supplies the remainder. Germline CDR1 is LNHNV and CDR2 is YYDKDF (reference sequence). V lost 3 bases and J 5 bases, leaving 9 bases between the germline ends. This CDR3 contains 13 residues.

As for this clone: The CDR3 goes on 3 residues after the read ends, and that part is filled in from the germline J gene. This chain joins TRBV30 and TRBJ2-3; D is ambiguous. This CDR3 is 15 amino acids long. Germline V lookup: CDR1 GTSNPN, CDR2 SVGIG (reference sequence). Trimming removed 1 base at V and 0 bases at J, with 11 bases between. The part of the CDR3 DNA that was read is TGTGCCTGGAGTGACCCCCCAAGCAGCACAGATACG. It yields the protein CAWSDPPSSTDT. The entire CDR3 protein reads CAWSDPPSSTDTQYF.

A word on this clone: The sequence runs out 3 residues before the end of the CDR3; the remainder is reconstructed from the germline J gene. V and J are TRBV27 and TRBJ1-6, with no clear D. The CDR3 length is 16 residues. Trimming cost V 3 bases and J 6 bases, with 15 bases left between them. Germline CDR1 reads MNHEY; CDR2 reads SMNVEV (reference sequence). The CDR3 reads CASSFVSGRLNSPLHF. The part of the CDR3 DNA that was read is TGTGCCAGCAGTTTCGTTTCCGGCAGACTTAATTCACCC.

CDR3 loop: CASSLRGGVGTDTQYF. The DNA read from the CDR3 is TGCGCCAGCAGCTTACGAGGGGGCGTGGGCACAGATACG. This chain links TRBV5-1 with TRBJ2-3; 7 nucleotides line up with TRBD1. The read stops 3 residues short of the end of the CDR3; the missing end is completed from the germline J gene. The CDR3 length is 16 residues. V lost 2 bases and J lost 1; bases outside the gene matches: 7. Germline values: CDR1 SGHRS, CDR2 YFSETQ.

The CDR3 loop is CASSSGTASYEQYF. The CDR3 DNA, read in part, is TGTGCCAGCTCCTCCGGGACAGCTTCCTACGAG. The rearrangement links TRBV18 to TRBJ2-7, with TRBD1 matching over 7 bases. The DNA ends 3 residues before the CDR3 does, and the rest of the CDR3 is filled in from the germline J gene. The CDR3 loop spans 14 amino acids. J gave up 1 base and V 6 bases, and 6 bases lay outside the gene matches. Germline-derived CDR1 and CDR2 are KGHSH and LQKENI. Looking up the rest from reference TRBV18 and TRBJ2-7 gives the full variable domain: NAGVMQNPRHLVRRRGQEARLRCSPMKGHSHVYWYRQLPEEGLKFMVYLQKENIIDESGMPKERFSAEFPKEGPSILRIQQVVRGDSAAYFCASSSGTASYEQYFGPGTRLTVT.